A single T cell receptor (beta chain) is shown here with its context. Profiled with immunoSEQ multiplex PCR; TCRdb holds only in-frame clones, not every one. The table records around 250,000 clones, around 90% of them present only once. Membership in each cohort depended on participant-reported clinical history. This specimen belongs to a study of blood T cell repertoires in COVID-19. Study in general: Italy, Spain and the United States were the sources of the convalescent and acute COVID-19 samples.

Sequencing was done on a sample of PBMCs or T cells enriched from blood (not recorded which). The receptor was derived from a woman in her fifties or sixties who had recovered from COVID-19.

The CDR3 bases are TGTGCCAGCAGTTTATATCCGGGAGAAGGCACCGGGGAGCTGTTTTTT. It yields the protein CASSLYPGEGTGELFF. The chain carries TRBV27 and TRBJ2-2, with D possibly matching TRBD2 (6 bases). Per the germline V gene, CDR1 is MNHEY and CDR2 is SMNVEV (reference sequence). CDR3 length: 16 residues. V lost 1 base to trimming and J lost 4 bases, with 13 bases between them.